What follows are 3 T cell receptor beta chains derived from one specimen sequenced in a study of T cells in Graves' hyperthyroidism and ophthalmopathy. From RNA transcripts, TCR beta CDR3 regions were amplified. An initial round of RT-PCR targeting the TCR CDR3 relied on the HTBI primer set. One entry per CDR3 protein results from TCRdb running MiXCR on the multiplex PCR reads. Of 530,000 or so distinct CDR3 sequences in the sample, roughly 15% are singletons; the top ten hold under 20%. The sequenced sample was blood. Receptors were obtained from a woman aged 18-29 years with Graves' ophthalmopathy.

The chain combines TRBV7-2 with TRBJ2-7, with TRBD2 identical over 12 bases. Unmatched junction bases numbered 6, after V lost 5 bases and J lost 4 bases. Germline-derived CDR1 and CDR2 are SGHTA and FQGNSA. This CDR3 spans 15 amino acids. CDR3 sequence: CASSPRLAGVYEQYF. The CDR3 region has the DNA TGTGCCAGCAGCCCCCGACTAGCGGGAGTGTACGAGCAGTACTTC. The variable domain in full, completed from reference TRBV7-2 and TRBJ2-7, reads GAGVSQSPSNKVTEKGKDVELRCDPISGHTALYWYRQSLGQGLEFLIYFQGNSAPDKSGLPSDRFSAERTGGSVSTLTIQRTQQEDSAVYLCASSPRLAGVYEQYFGPGTRLTVT.

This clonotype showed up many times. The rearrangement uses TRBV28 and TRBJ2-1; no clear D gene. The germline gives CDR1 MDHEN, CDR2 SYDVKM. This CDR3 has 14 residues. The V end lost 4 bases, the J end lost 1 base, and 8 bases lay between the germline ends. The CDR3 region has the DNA TGTGCCAGCAGTTGGCAACGTTCCTACAATGAGCAGTTCTTC. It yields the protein CASSWQRSYNEQFF.

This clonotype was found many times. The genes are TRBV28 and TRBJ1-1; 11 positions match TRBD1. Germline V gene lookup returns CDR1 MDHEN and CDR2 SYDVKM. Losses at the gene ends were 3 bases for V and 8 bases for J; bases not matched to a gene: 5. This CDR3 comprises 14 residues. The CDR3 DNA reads TGTGCCAGCAGTTTGAGGACAGGGGGCCGAGAAGCTTTCTTT. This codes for CASSLRTGGREAFF.